This T cell receptor (beta chain) was observed in a study of cytomegalovirus exposure and HLA in healthy donors (dated by TCRdb to the late 2010s). Looking at the study overall: An earlier analysis of around 600 of the donors reported 250 to 300 Gb of sequence data and 100 million to 140 million unique TCR beta sequences from about 180 million T cells. About 320 gigabases of sequencing data and 70 million to 85 million unique TCR sequences were included in an early release covering several hundred HLA-typed donors. Among the roughly 400 genotyped donors, around 81% belonged to the genetic ancestry cluster associated with self-reported Caucasian donors. The study aimed to test whether cataloging public T cell receptors could reveal signatures of past pathogen exposure. Using immunosequencing, the study profiled T cell repertoires from some 670 subjects and related those repertoires to cytomegalovirus serostatus. Besides the first cohort of 500 to 700 subjects, a separate validation cohort made up of about 120 different subjects was used. High-throughput TCR immunosequencing, statistical association of individual TCRs with disease status, and machine learning were combined to predict cytomegalovirus infection status. A later analysis re-analyzed previously published TCR beta repertoires from about 600 donors and added high-resolution HLA genotyping to study TCR occurrence patterns. Rather than drawing on any new phenotypic data, the later analysis identified candidate immune exposures from TCR beta sequences and the way those sequences occurred across donors. To decide whether each TCR beta V gene segment behaved as functional or pseudogenic, an earlier analysis of approximately 590 of the donors relied on high-throughput TCR beta sequencing. Donor age, sex, ethnicity and CMV serostatus were collected together with the repertoire data. Genome-wide SNP genotypes for about 65% of the 666 donors were used in a later genetic analysis, which treated that subset as a discovery cohort. All discovery cohort repertoires had been generated using a single sequencing platform. Both class I and class II loci were covered by HLA typing, at four-digit resolution. The number of typed donors differed by locus: 629-630 for A, B, C, DRB1 and DQB1; 500 to 550 for DQA1; about 600 for DPA1; and some 430 for DPB1. Because of strong linkage in the cohort, roughly five DR-DQ haplotypes were treated as single units for association and clustering. On average, roughly 200,000 unique TCR beta nucleotide sequences were sequenced per donor among more than 350 genotyped donors of the cohort, with 15% to 20% of those sequences being non-productive. Study-level results and caveats: In a later analysis, about 17,000 TCR beta sequences were associated with specific HLA alleles at a false discovery rate of 0.05. Across donors, most TCR sequences were observed very rarely, whereas some public TCRs were present in many individuals. In a later analysis, HLA-associated TCR beta chains were found to be more clonally expanded and to have lower generation probabilities than equally common non-associated chains. A group of highly shared sequence variants was considered likely to be a technical artifact of the sequencing pipeline. The classifier was reported to diagnose cytomegalovirus status with high specificity and sensitivity in both the original cohort and the validation cohort. The study listed 150 to 200 TCR beta chains as associated with cytomegalovirus. According to a later genetic analysis, donors in an Asian-associated ancestry cluster had fewer N-insertions in productive TCRs than the roughly 670-donor mean. According to a later analysis, most CMV-associated TCR beta chains appeared to be HLA-restricted, and the HLA associations seemed to be driven largely by CMV exposure. Sequencing depth was assumed to be roughly uniform across donors in the presence/absence analyses, though that assumption may not hold. HLA typing was unavailable for some donors at each locus, so association tests used only the typed subset. According to a later analysis, parvovirus B19, influenza, CMV and Epstein-Barr virus appeared linked to several top co-occurrence clusters. In vitro tests confirmed that three of the cytomegalovirus-associated TCR beta chains recognize cytomegalovirus antigens. This cohort had only TCR beta chains sequenced, and the lack of alpha or paired-chain data limited which features could be detected. Because counts were too low, roughly 16 rarely observed V segments, including chromosome 9 orphons, were excluded from the earlier analysis of around 640 of the donors. According to a later analysis, TCR association rates differed among HLA loci, with DRB1 alleles showing the most associated TCRs and HLA-C alleles showing the fewest. It was suggested by the authors that the approach could potentially be generalized to other disease states and immunological phenotypes. Linkage disequilibrium might explain the correlated functional status among segregating V segments, but an unknown experimental factor could not be excluded. A further reported finding was that TCR beta sequences accurately predicted the HLA-A and HLA-B alleles for most subjects in the first cohort. V-gene and J-gene trimming of TCR beta chains was associated with a missense DCLRE1C variant in a later genetic analysis, and the association was replicated in an independent cohort. An earlier analysis of around 540 of the donors showed that most TCR beta V segments appeared in productive rearrangements either about 87% or about 30% of the time, which broadly matched IMGT annotations. When HLA alleles, especially DR and DQ, strongly co-occurred, TCR associations were difficult to assign to individual alleles. The 87-base-pair reads could not distinguish some IMGT-functional V segments, including TRBV6-2 and TRBV6-3, so those segments were excluded. Immune exposure information for the cohort was limited to CMV serostatus.

The method behind the library was the immunoSEQ multiplex PCR assay. The multiplex PCR relied on a mix of 60 forward primers for TCR Vbeta segments and 13 reverse primers for TCR Jbeta segments. The CDR3 region of rearranged TCR beta genes was amplified from genomic DNA with a multiplex PCR assay. On the Illumina HiSeq System, the amplified TCR beta libraries were sequenced as 87-base-pair reads. Regarding the original processing steps: A later analysis tallied 75 million to 95 million unique TCR beta chains across the 550 to 850 repertoires, and about 10 million of those chains were shared by two or more donors. Raw reads were error-corrected and collapsed into unique sequences by a nearest-neighbor algorithm in which closely related sequences were merged to remove PCR and sequencing errors. Alignment of CDR3 sequences to IMGT reference sequences was used to assign V, D and J gene segments. For a sequence to be retained, at least a six-nucleotide match to both a V gene segment and a J gene segment was required. Rearrangements were called productive when the CDR3 lacked stop codons and stayed in frame with V and J; all others were non-productive. Following IMGT convention, CDR3 was defined as the stretch from the second conserved V-encoded cysteine to the conserved J-encoded phenylalanine. The earlier analysis of 450 to 750 of the donors excluded any sequence lacking an unambiguous match to a single V gene segment. An earlier analysis of 587 of the donors classified V segments as functional when productive rearrangements were above 56.7% and as segregating when the standard deviation between donors was above 5%. A statistical classification framework was built to diagnose cytomegalovirus status from the catalog of TCR beta chain sequences. In a later analysis, TCR nucleotide sequences were compared against IMGT/GENE-DB human TR gene sequences so that V and J genes could be assigned. Using the TCRdist pipeline, a later analysis assigned CDR3 sequences along with most-parsimonious VDJ recombination scenarios. In a later analysis, each TCR beta chain was defined by its CDR3 amino acid sequence together with its V-gene family, and reads without a unique V-gene family were excluded. A later analysis removed 550 to 650 highly shared, low-generation-probability nucleotide sequences to deal with suspected cross-contamination and a sequencing artifact. In a later analysis, a clonal expansion index for each public chain was calculated from normalized within-repertoire ranks of inferred template counts. A later analysis computed generation probabilities with a VDJ recombination model fitted to out-of-frame rearrangements, and checked the results against IGoR. In a later analysis, hypergeometric tests were used to score TCR-TCR, TCR-HLA and TCR-CMV co-occurrence, with a repertoire-size bias correction applied to TCR pairs. To estimate false discovery rates, a later analysis permuted the HLA or CMV assignments 20 times. In a later analysis, co-occurring TCRs were grouped using DBSCAN, with TCRdist sequence similarity added in when clustering inside HLA-allele-positive subsets. Co-occurrence clustering excluded repertoires with fewer than 30,000 or more than 120,000 public chains, plus five with anomalous nucleotide sharing. Held by TCRdb, this immuneACCESS table contains in-frame sequences only and omits some clones. Under half of the omission traces to an unresolved V gene where checked; the cause of the rest is unknown. The D gene and trimming were derived from the DNA, and the V and J assignments and clone size from that table. The table for this sample shows 80,000 to 95,000 clones. Jointly, the top ten make up 1.1% of the sample.

The germline V gene sets CDR1 to MGHDK and CDR2 to SYGVNS. Including the terminal cysteine and phenylalanine, the CDR3 comprises 11 residues. The entry retains the CDR3 DNA only, 33 bases that are in frame from base 1. V drops 5 bases and J drops 13 bases, leaving 11 bases in between. To note about this clone: Its antigen target is currently unknown.

The cohort consisted of 650 to 850 healthy bone marrow donors. At the time of sampling, all cohort members were nominally healthy, though unrecorded immune exposures were likely present. The donor tested CMV seronegative and was one of the 352 seronegative cohort members. Every donor gave a peripheral blood sample, and the peripheral blood mononuclear cells from that sample were used for TCR beta sequencing. The Qiagen DNeasy Blood Extraction Kit was used to extract genomic DNA from the blood cell samples. Sequencing used PBMCs. This receptor chain uses TRBV25-1 and TRBJ2-2; perhaps TRBD2 is the D gene, with 5 bases matching. The source is a woman aged 25 to 39 in good health and CMV-seronegative. CDR3 region: CASSTGSWLFF. The nucleotide sequence reads TGTGCCAGCAGTACTGGGAGTTGGCTGTTTTTT.